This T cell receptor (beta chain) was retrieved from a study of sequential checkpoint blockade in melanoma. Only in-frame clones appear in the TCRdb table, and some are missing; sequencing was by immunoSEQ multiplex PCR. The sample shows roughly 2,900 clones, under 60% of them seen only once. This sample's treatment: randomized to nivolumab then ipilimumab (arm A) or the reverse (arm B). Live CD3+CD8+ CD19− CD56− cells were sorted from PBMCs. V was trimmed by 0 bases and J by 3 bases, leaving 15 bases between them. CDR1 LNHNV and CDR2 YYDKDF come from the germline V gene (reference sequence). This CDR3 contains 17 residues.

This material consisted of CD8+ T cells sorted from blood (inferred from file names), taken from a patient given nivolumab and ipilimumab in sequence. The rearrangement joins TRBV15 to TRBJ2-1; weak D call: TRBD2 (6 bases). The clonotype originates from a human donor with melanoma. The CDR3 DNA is TGTGCCACCAGCAGAGATCTTGGAGGGGTAGGCTACAATGAGCAGTTCTTC. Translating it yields CATSRDLGGVGYNEQFF. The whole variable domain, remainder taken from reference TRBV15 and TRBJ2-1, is DAMVIQNPRYQVTQFGKPVTLSCSQTLNHNVMYWYQQKSSQAPKLLFHYYDKDFNNEADTPDNFQSRRPNTSFCFLDIRSPGLGDTAMYLCATSRDLGGVGYNEQFFGPGTRLTVL.